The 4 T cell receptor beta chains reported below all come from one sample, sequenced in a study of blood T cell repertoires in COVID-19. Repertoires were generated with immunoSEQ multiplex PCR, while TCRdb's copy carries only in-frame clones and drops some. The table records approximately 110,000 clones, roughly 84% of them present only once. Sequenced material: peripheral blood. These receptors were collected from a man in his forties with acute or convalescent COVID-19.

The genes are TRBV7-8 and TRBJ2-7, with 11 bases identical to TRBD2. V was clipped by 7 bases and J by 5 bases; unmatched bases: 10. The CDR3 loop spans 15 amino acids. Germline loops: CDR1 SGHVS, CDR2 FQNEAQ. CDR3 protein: CASTRGSSGGNEQYF. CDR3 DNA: TGTGCCAGCACCCGGGGGTCTAGCGGGGGGAACGAGCAGTACTTC. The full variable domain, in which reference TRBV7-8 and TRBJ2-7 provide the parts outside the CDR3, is GAGVSQSPRYKVAKRGQDVALRCDPISGHVSLFWYQQALGQGPEFLTYFQNEAQLDKSGLPSDRFFAERPEGSVSTLKIQRTQQEDSAVYLCASTRGSSGGNEQYFGPGTRLTVT.

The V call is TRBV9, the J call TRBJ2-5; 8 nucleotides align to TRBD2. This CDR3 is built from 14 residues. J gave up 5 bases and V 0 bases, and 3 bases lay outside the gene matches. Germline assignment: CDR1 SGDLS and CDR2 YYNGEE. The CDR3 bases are TGTGCCAGCAGCGTAGCGGGGGGGATGGAGACCCAGTACTTC. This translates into CASSVAGGMETQYF.

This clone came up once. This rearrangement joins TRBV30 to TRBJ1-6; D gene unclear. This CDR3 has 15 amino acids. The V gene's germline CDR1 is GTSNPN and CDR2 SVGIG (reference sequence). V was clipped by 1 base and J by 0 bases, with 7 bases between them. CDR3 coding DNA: TGTGCCTGGAGTGGTCGGAGCTCCTATAATTCACCCCTCCACTTT. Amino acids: CAWSGRSSYNSPLHF.

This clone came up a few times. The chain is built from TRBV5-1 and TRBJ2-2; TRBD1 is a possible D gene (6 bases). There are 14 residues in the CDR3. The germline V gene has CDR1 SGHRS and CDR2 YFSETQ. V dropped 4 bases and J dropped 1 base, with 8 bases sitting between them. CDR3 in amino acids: CASSGTQNTGELFF. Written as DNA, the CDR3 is TGCGCCAGCAGCGGGACACAGAACACCGGGGAGCTGTTTTTT.